This T cell receptor beta chain was recovered during a study of response to subunit inactivated influenza vaccine. General study points: Each seasonal influenza vaccination, the authors suggested, recruits few new T cells.

This clonotype was picked up a small number of times. Antigen specificity is unknown. TCRdb processed the RT-PCR reads anew with MiXCR; each CDR3 protein has one entry. Of about half a million distinct CDR3 sequences listed, around 8% are singletons. The CDR3 contains 13 residues. Germline CDR1 and CDR2: MNHEY and SVGEGT. Trimming cost V 7 bases and J 1 base, with 8 bases left between them. This specimen consisted of PBMCs from blood, obtained roughly 24 months after vaccination. This chain uses TRBV6-2 or TRBV6-3 with TRBJ2-1; unclear D gene. The clonotype comes from a man aged 50 to 69 who received an inactivated influenza vaccine. CDR3 in amino acids: CASTPRSYNEQFF. The CDR3 coding sequence is TGTGCCAGCACCCCGAGGTCCTACAATGAGCAGTTCTTC.